The 16 T cell receptor beta chains listed next were all sequenced from one sample in a study of early T cells in non-severe SARS-CoV-2 infection. TCRdb itself ran the 5' RACE reads through MiXCR, one entry per CDR3 protein. This sample has tens of thousands of distinct CDR3 sequences, with more than 6.5% found just once. Here the sequenced sample was whole blood, taken at baseline. The receptors stem from an adult who was a healthcare worker with PCR-confirmed SARS-CoV-2 infection or an uninfected control (not recorded which).

This clonotype was counted at least ten times. V and J are TRBV28 and TRBJ2-7, with D possibly TRBD2 on 5 matching bases. This CDR3 has 13 amino acids. V lost 5 bases to trimming and J lost 0 bases, with 8 bases between them. Germline CDR1 MDHEN, CDR2 SYDVKM. In DNA form, the CDR3 reads TGTGCCAGCAGTCCGGGGTTCTCCTACGAGCAGTACTTC. This codes for CASSPGFSYEQYF. Filled out from reference TRBV28 and TRBJ2-7, the complete variable domain reads DVKVTQSSRYLVKRTGEKVFLECVQDMDHENMFWYRQDPGLGLRLIYFSYDVKMKEKGDIPEGYSVSREKKERFSLILESASTNQTSMYLCASSPGFSYEQYFGPGTRLTVT.

CDR3 sequence: CASSADGWLETQYF. The CDR3 DNA is TGTGCCAGCAGTGCGGACGGTTGGCTCGAGACCCAGTACTTC. The chain is built from TRBV12-3 or TRBV12-4 and TRBJ2-5; D gene unclear. Trimming stripped 5 bases from V and 5 bases from J, with 15 bases between. The CDR3 loop spans 14 amino acids.

This clonotype has at least ten counts. The DNA of the CDR3 is TGCGCCAGCGGCGAGCCGTACAATGAGCAGTTCTTC. It specifies CASGEPYNEQFF. This sequence joins TRBV5-1 and TRBJ2-1; D is undetermined. Deletions cut 7 bases from V and 4 bases from J, with 9 bases between. Germline lookup yields CDR1 SGHRS and CDR2 YFSETQ. The CDR3 is 12 amino acids.

The sample holds many counts of this clonotype. V usage is TRBV6-5 and J usage is TRBJ2-7, with TRBD1 matching over 9 bases. Germline CDR1 and CDR2: MNHEY and SVGAGI. J lost 2 bases, V lost 8 bases, and 4 bases had no gene match. The CDR3 contains 13 residues. DNA of the CDR3: TGTGCCAGCTTAGACAGGGGGGCCTACGAGCAGTACTTC. Its translation is CASLDRGAYEQYF.

This clonotype was recorded at least ten times. The chain is built from TRBV12-3 or TRBV12-4 and TRBJ1-1; perhaps TRBD1 as D (5 bases). This CDR3 comprises 14 residues. The V end was cut by 7 bases, the J end by 4 bases, with 16 bases between. CDR3 DNA: TGTGCCAGCACTCAGGGATATGGTGTCACTGAAGCTTTCTTT. Amino acid sequence: CASTQGYGVTEAFF.

Worth noting for this clonotype: A much larger clone is a single base away; this may be a read error. The rearrangement uses TRBV5-5 and TRBJ1-5; D uncertain. The germline gives CDR1 SGHKS, CDR2 YYEKEE (reference sequence). This CDR3 comprises 14 residues. The CDR3 sequence: CASSPGENNQPRHF. The CDR3 DNA follows: TGTGCCAGCAGCCCCGGCGAGAACAATCAGCCCCGGCATTTT.

The sample holds many counts of this clonotype. The genes are TRBV19 and TRBJ2-1; D is undetermined. Germline CDR1 LNHDA, CDR2 SQIVND (reference sequence). The CDR3 has 12 amino acids. With 4 bases removed from V and 5 bases from J, the gap between germline ends came to 6 bases. CDR3 bases: TGTGCCAGTAGTACCTACAACAATGAGCAGTTCTTC. This encodes CASSTYNNEQFF.

The CDR3 loop is CASSLVTGGMYNEQFF. The CDR3 bases are TGTGCCAGCAGCTTAGTGACAGGGGGTATGTACAATGAGCAGTTCTTC. V usage is TRBV11-3 and J usage is TRBJ2-1; 9 nucleotides agree with TRBD1. This CDR3 spans 16 amino acids. The V and J ends lost 1 base and 4 bases, in that order; junction bases with no gene match: 5. Germline CDR1 is SGHNT and CDR2 is YENEEA.

This clonotype was observed many times. V gene TRBV7-2 combines with J gene TRBJ2-7; D uncertain. Germline lookup yields CDR1 SGHTA and CDR2 FQGNSA. V was clipped by 1 base and J by 5 bases, with 9 bases between them. This CDR3 region has 13 residues. The CDR3 reads CASSLEAENEQYF. CDR3 DNA sequence: TGTGCCAGCAGCTTAGAGGCGGAGAACGAGCAGTACTTC.

This clonotype was recorded many times. CDR3 region: CASSLSSRGGSNQPQHF. CDR3 in DNA: TGTGCCAGCAGCCTTTCTTCCAGGGGGGGAAGCAATCAGCCCCAGCATTTT. The V and J genes are TRBV7-6 and TRBJ1-5; 7 bases are a match to TRBD1. The germline V gene encodes CDR1 SGHVS and CDR2 FNYEAQ. The J segment lost 1 base and the V segment lost 5 bases, leaving 11 bases of the junction unmatched. The CDR3 extends over 17 amino acids.

A note on this clonotype: A much larger clone sits a single nucleotide away, making a read error possible. The rearrangement uses TRBV4-1 and TRBJ2-7, with D tentatively TRBD2 (5 bases). This CDR3 is 15 amino acids long. CDR1 is MGHRA, CDR2 YSYEKL, per germline. CDR3 residues: CGSSQDRSGGYEQYF. CDR3 DNA: TGCGGCAGCAGCCAAGATCGGAGCGGCGGCTACGAGCAGTACTTC.

This clonotype was observed a few times. The chain has TRBV25-1 and TRBJ2-5; TRBD1 matches at 9 bases. This CDR3 contains 14 residues. Germline CDR1 MGHDK, CDR2 SYGVNS. V trimming: 1 base; J trimming: 5 bases; junction bases outside the gene matches: 2. CDR3 in amino acids: CASSEWTGAETQYF. CDR3 DNA sequence: TGTGCCAGCAGTGAATGGACAGGGGCTGAGACCCAGTACTTC.

This clonotype turned up a few times. The gene calls are TRBV7-2 and TRBJ2-7; D possibly uses TRBD1 or TRBD2 (5 bases each). This CDR3 has 14 amino acids. Germline CDR1 is SGHTA and CDR2 is FQGNSA. V was cut by 3 bases and J by 2 bases, with 11 bases left in between. CDR3 loop: CASSLGTLAYEQYF. DNA of the CDR3: TGTGCCAGCAGCTTGGGGACGCTTGCCTACGAGCAGTACTTC.

This clonotype has only a few counts. The chain employs TRBV5-1 and TRBJ1-6; the D is unclear. This CDR3 contains 13 residues. Germline lookup yields CDR1 SGHRS and CDR2 YFSETQ. Trimming took off 6 bases at V and 8 bases at J, with 12 bases between the two ends. Here the CDR3 DNA reads TGCGCCAGCACCTTCGGAGAGGATTCACCCCTCCACTTT. Translated: CASTFGEDSPLHF.

This clonotype was counted between two and nine times. The chain joins TRBV15 to TRBJ2-6, with a weak D call TRBD2 (5 bases). The CDR3 runs to 17 residues. Germline loops: CDR1 LNHNV, CDR2 YYDKDF (reference sequence). The ends were cut back, 0 bases at V and 2 bases at J, with 11 bases in the middle. CDR3 DNA: TGTGCCACCAGCAGAGACGGGATCGTTGCTGGGGCCAACGTCCTGACTTTC. It specifies CATSRDGIVAGANVLTF.

CDR3 residues: CASSRGTANYGYTF. DNA for the CDR3: TGTGCCAGCAGCAGAGGGACAGCGAACTATGGCTACACCTTC. The chain has TRBV28 and TRBJ1-2; 7 nucleotides match TRBD1. V shed 6 bases and J 2 bases; nucleotides not matched to a gene: 6. Per the germline V gene, CDR1 is MDHEN and CDR2 is SYDVKM. The CDR3 consists of 14 residues.